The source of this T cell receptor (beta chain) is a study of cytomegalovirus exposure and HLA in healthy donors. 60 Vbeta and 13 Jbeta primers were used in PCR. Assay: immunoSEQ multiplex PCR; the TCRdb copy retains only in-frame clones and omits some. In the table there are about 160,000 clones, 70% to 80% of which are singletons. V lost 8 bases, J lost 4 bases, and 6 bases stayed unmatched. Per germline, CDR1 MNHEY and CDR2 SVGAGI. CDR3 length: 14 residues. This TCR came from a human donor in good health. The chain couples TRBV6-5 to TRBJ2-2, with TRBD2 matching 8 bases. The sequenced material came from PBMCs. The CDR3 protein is CASQREWATGELFF. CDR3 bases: TGTGCCAGCCAGCGGGAGTGGGCCACCGGGGAGCTGTTTTTT.